A selection of T cell receptor beta chains follows, all from one sample in a study of cytomegalovirus exposure and HLA in healthy donors. Only in-frame clones appear in the TCRdb table, and some are missing; sequencing was by immunoSEQ multiplex PCR. Of 90,000 to 150,000 clones listed, over 75% are singletons. The sample was PBMCs. The receptors originated from a man aged 35 to 55 in good health and CMV-seropositive. Each CDR3 is given with its conserved first and last residue. Each record gives: V gene, J gene, CDR3 protein.

V gene: TRBV7-9; J gene: TRBJ1-2; CDR3 protein: CATVDRGQVYTF
V gene: TRBV28; J gene: TRBJ1-5; CDR3 protein: CASSLWGGGTVRNQPQHF
V gene: TRBV11-3; J gene: TRBJ1-1; CDR3 protein: CASSRDREYEAFF
V gene: TRBV6-1; J gene: TRBJ2-4; CDR3 protein: CASSEALYQGVAKNIQYF
V gene: TRBV25-1; J gene: TRBJ2-2; CDR3 protein: CASSEYIPGQGATGELFF
V gene: TRBV5-1; J gene: TRBJ2-1; CDR3 protein: CASSLVGGGDNEQFF
V gene: TRBV28; J gene: TRBJ2-2; CDR3 protein: CASSLLASGGTTGELFF
V gene: TRBV7-2; J gene: TRBJ1-6; CDR3 protein: CASSLDRRAVESPLHF
V gene: TRBV29-1; J gene: TRBJ2-1; CDR3 protein: CSPWGGGNEQFF
V gene: TRBV9; J gene: TRBJ2-7; CDR3 protein: CASSVVGTGFGEQYF
V gene: TRBV11-1; J gene: TRBJ2-5; CDR3 protein: CASSSHLLRGQQETQYF
V gene: TRBV7-9; J gene: TRBJ1-5; CDR3 protein: CASSLGDRVSNSNQPQHF
V gene: TRBV18; J gene: TRBJ2-7; CDR3 protein: CASSPPNARTGTYEQYF
V gene: TRBV5-6; J gene: TRBJ1-1; CDR3 protein: CASSFGSSTGVTEAFF
V gene: TRBV5-1; J gene: TRBJ1-5; CDR3 protein: CASSLGTGNQPQHF
V gene: TRBV7-3; J gene: TRBJ2-1; CDR3 protein: CASSSSGGSYNEQFF
V gene: TRBV7-9; J gene: TRBJ1-2; CDR3 protein: CASSAPGRDGYTF
V gene: TRBV4-1; J gene: TRBJ1-2; CDR3 protein: CASSQEQGNYGYTF
V gene: TRBV28; J gene: TRBJ1-5; CDR3 protein: CATADLLSLTRDQPQHF
V gene: TRBV28; J gene: TRBJ2-2; CDR3 protein: CASSRGLAGLANTGELFF
V gene: TRBV5-1; J gene: TRBJ1-4; CDR3 protein: CASSFGPPGANEKLFF
V gene: TRBV25-1; J gene: TRBJ1-4; CDR3 protein: CASSDLQGLSEKLFF
V gene: TRBV13; J gene: TRBJ2-7; CDR3 protein: CASSPGQGKRGQYF
V gene: TRBV19; J gene: TRBJ1-6; CDR3 protein: CASSTQGQGNSPLHF
V gene: TRBV9; J gene: TRBJ1-3; CDR3 protein: CASSVDAGVGNTIYF
V gene: TRBV7-2; J gene: TRBJ2-5; CDR3 protein: CASSPPPRGVGGETQYF
V gene: TRBV5-1; J gene: TRBJ1-3; CDR3 protein: CASSLRPTTGGFAGNTIYF
V gene: TRBV7-2; J gene: TRBJ1-2; CDR3 protein: CASSLAGTASYTF